This entry concerns a single T cell receptor (beta chain). Its antigen is unidentified. The sequence runs out 3 residues before the end of the CDR3; the remainder is reconstructed from the germline J gene. These data come from a study of T cell clonality in common variable immunodeficiency. Study-level findings and limits: The cause of increased CVID clonality remains unclear without subpopulation sequencing. Reportedly, TCR beta sequences from common variable immunodeficiency showed fewer deletions and N-nucleotide insertions.

Data came from immunoSEQ multiplex PCR; TCRdb stores just in-frame clones and leaves some out. The sample shows more than 20,000 clones, none of them appearing just once. The CVID group had 15 females and roughly 30 males, mean age roughly 40. Germline loops: CDR1 SGHVS, CDR2 FNYEAQ. The CDR3 length is 16 residues. Losses at the gene ends were 5 bases for V and 6 bases for J; bases not matched to a gene: 12. V is TRBV7-6 and J is TRBJ1-5; 8 bases agree with TRBD1. The specimen was peripheral blood mononuclear cells. The receptor comes from a human donor with common variable immunodeficiency. The covered CDR3 bases are TGTGCCAGCAGCCCCAAAGCGCAGGGGGCAAGTCAGCCC. Translation: CASSPKAQGASQP. The whole CDR3 protein is CASSPKAQGASQPQHF.